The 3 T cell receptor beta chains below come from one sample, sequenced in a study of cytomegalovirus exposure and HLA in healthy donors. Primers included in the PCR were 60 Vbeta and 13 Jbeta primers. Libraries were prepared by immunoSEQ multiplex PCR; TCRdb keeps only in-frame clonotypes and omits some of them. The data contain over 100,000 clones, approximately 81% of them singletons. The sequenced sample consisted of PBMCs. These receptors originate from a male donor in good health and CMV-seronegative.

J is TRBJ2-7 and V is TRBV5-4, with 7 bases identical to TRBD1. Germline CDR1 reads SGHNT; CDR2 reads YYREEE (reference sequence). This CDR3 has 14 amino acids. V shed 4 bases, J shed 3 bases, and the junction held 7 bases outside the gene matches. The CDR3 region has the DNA TGTGCCAGCAGCCCTGACAGGGTGGGCTACGAGCAGTACTTC. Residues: CASSPDRVGYEQYF.

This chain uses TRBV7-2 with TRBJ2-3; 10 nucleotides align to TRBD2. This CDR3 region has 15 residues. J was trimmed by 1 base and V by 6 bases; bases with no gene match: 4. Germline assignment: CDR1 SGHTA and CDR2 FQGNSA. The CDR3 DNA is TGTGCCAGCAGTCTAGCGGGAGTAGGCACAGATACGCAGTATTTT. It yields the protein CASSLAGVGTDTQYF.

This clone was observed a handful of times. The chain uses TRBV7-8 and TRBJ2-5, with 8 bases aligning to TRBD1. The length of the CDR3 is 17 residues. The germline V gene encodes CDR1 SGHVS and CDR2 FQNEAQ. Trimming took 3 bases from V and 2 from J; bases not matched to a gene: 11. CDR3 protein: CASSFRAGGRGQETQYF. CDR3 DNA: TGTGCCAGCAGCTTCAGAGCAGGGGGCAGGGGACAAGAGACCCAGTACTTC.